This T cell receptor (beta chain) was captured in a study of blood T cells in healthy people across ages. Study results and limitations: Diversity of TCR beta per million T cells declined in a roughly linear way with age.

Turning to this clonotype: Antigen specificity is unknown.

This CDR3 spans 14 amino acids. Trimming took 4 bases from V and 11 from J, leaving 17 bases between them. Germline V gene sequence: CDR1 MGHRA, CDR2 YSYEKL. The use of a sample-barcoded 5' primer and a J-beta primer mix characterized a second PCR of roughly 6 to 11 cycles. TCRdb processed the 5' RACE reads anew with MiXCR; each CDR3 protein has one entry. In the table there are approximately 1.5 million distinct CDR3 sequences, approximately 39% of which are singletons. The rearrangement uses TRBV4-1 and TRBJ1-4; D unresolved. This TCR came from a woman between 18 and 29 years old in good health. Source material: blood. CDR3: CASSLPGGEKKLFF. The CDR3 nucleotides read TGCGCCAGCAGCCTCCCGGGTGGGGAGAAGAAACTGTTTTTT.